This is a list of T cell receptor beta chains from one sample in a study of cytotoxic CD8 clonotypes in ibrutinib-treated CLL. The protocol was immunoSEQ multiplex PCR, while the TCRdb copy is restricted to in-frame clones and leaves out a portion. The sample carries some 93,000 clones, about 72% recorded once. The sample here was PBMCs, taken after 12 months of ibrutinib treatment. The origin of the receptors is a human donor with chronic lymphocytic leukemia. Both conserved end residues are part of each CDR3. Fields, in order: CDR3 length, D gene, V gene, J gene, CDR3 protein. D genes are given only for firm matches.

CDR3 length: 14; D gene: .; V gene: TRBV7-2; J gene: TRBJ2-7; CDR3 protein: CASSLAGGHNEQYF
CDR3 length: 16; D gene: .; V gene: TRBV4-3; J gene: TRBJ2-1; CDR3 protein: CASSQDGPSSYNEQFF
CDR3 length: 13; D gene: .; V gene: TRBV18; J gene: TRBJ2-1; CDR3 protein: CASSPTPYNEQFF
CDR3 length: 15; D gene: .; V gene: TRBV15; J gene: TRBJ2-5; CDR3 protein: CATSRGSVYQETQYF
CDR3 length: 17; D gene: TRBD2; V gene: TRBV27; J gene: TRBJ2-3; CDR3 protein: CASSGVHGGVITDTQYF
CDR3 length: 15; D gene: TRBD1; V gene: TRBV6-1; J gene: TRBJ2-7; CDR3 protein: CASSFRETGGYEQYF
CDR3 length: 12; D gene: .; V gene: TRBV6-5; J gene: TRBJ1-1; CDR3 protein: CASSPWDGKAFF
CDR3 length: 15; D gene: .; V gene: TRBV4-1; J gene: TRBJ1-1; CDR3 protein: CASCPTQGEDTEAFF
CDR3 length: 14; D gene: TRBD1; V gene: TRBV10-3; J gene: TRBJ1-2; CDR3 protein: CAIRGDSPNYGYTF
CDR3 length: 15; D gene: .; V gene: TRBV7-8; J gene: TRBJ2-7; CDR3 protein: CASSLAPGSPHEQYF
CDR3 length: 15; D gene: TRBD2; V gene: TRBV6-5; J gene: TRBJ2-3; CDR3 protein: CASSYSSGGGWTQYF
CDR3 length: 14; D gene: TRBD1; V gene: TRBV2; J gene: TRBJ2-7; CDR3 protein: CASSLGGIQGAWDF
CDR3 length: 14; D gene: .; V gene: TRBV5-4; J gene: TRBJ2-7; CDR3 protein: CASSFGQVPYEQYF
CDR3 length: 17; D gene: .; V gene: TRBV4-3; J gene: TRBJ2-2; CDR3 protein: CASSHYRGFRITGELFF
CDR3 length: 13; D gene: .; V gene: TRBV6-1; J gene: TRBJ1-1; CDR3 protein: CASTGAGVTEAFF
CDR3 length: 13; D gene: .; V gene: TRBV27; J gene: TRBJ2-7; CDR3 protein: CASSRDRSYEQYF
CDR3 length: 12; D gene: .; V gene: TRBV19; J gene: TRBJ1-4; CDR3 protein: CASSRPNEKLFF
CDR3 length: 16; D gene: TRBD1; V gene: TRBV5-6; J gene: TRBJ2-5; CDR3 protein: CASSLNTGGFGETQYF
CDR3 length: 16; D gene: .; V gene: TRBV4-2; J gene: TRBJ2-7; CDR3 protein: CASSQDYGLARYEQYF
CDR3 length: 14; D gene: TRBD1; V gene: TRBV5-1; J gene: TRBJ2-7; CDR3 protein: CASRQGTSAYEQYF
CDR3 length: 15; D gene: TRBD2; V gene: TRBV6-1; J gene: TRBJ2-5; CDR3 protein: CASSRRGGEEETQYF
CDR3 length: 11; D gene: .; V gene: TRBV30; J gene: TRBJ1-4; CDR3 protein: CAWSQAGKLFF
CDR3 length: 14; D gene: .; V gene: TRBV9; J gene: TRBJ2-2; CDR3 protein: CASSVELYTGELFF
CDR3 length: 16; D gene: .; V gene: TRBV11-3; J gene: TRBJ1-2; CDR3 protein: CASSNRLITENYGYTF
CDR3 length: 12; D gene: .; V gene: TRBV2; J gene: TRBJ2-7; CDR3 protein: CASRAMGATVGF
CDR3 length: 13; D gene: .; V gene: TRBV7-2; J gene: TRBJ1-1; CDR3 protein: CASSLQEAGRAFF
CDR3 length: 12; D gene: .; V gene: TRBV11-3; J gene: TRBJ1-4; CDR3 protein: CASSLLNEKLFF
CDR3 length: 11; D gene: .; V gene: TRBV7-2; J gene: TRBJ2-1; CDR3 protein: CASSLVNEQFF
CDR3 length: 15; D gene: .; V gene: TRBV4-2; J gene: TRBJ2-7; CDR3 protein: CASSQDPGYSYEQYF
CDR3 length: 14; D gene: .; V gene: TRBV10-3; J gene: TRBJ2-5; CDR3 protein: CAISELATQETQYF
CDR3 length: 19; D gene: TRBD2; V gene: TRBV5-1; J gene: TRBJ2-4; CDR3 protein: CASSSHNYGTSGVKNIQYF
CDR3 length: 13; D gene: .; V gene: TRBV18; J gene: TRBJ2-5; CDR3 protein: CASSPGDGETQYF